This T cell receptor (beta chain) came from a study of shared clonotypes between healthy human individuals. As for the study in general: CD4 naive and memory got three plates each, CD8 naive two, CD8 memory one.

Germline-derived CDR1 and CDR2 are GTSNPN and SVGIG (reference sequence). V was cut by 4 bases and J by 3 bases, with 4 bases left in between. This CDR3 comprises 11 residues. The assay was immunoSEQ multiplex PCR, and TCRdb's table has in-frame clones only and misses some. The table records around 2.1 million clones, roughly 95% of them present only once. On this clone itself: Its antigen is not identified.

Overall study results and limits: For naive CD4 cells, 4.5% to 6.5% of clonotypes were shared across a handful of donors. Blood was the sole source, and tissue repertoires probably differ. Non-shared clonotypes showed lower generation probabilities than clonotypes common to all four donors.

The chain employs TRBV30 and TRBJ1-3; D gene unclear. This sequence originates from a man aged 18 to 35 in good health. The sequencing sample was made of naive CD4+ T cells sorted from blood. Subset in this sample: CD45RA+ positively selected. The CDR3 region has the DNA TGTGCCTGGATCCTTGGAAACACCATATATTTT. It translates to CAWILGNTIYF.